This TCR beta chain derives from a study of Graves' ophthalmopathy and Graves' hyperthyroidism. Where ophthalmopathy was absent within 18 months of follow-up, hyperthyroidism was stable. This clonotype was recorded at least ten times. The antigen is undetermined. Study-wide results and limits: Blood contained most expanded thyroid clonotypes exceeding 0.001 frequency. Built on 13 signatures, a model told ophthalmopathy apart from stable hyperthyroidism with approximately 85% sensitivity and under 83% specificity.

The study amplified TCR beta CDR3 regions using RNA transcripts. Following a first-round RT-PCR that used HTBI primers, a second-round multiplex PCR was carried out. TCRdb reprocessed the multiplex PCR reads with MiXCR, giving one entry per CDR3 protein. Here the sample spans 600,000 to 650,000 distinct CDR3 sequences, 22% being singletons. The germline CDR1 and CDR2 sequences are DFQATT and SNEGSKA (reference sequence). The CDR3 contains 14 residues. J gave up 0 bases and V 5 bases, and 2 bases lay outside the gene matches. Sequencing was done on a sample of peripheral blood. The TCR comes from a young woman with stable Graves' hyperthyroidism. Some clones in this sample may be carry-over from other donors' samples. The genes are TRBV20-1 and TRBJ1-3; 9 bases are a match to TRBD1. The CDR3, as DNA: TGCAGTGCTGACAGGGGGGACTCTGGAAACACCATATATTTT. This gives the protein CSADRGDSGNTIYF.